This T cell receptor beta chain was obtained from a study of read filtering for tumor transcriptome and immune sequencing (dated by TCRdb to about 2020). About the full investigation: The cohort had around 16 male and approximately 15 female patients with a mean age of roughly 70 years, ranging from 47 to 80. As a main aim, a read-filtering strategy for immune repertoire data was addressed, with the specific question being whether clonotypes supported by a single read should be removed. TCR repertoires obtained by targeted immune repertoire sequencing and by bulk whole-transcriptome sequencing performed on the same bone marrow samples were compared. Per sample, about 4.05 to 10.27 million TCR-region mapped reads were obtained with IR-seq, compared with only about 85 to 1,400 with RNA-seq. By revised international staging, 8 patients were R-ISS I, under 20 were R-ISS II and roughly 7 were R-ISS III. After DNase treatment, whole-transcriptome libraries were prepared with the TruSeq RNA Access Library Prep Kit.

Including cysteine and phenylalanine, the CDR3 has 20 amino acids. Just CDR3 DNA is preserved here, 60 bases in frame from base 1. Trimming leaves V shorter by 0 bases and J shorter by 5 bases, with the junction holding 19 bases beyond the gene matches. CDR1 and CDR2 are read off the germline V gene (reference sequence) as MNHEY and SMNVEV. The Immunoverse kit was used to build TCR libraries from about 430 ng RNA, with molecular barcoded adaptors covering alpha/delta and beta/gamma chains. TCR library preparation used the same RNA that was used for transcriptome sequencing. An Illumina HiSeq 4000 with 2 x 150 cycles was used to sequence the TCR libraries. Regarding the original processing steps: MiXCR aligned TCR reads to human V, D, J and C references and assembled the aligned reads into CDR3 clonotypes, with quality filtering and error correction included. The tcR package in R was used for analysis of clonotype counts and gene usage diversity. Raw mapping reads were checked after the RNA-seq reads had been mapped by STAR aligner version 2.5.3a onto the human GRCh37 genome. IR-seq fastq files were randomly downsampled with Seqtk 1.3 to test the effect of sequencing depth on detected clonotypes. The public reads were reanalyzed by TCRdb: fastp trimming at Q25, MiXCR alignment, in-frame beta chains only. Every CDR3 protein is listed once, alongside the most common genes and DNA of its rows. TCRdb's processing, not the authors' own work, is the source of the V and J calls. The sample table lists 60,000 to 80,000 distinct CDR3 sequences, about 15% of them with a count of one. Jointly, the top ten make up around 43% of the sample.

This clonotype has only a few counts. No cognate antigen has been identified for it. No base quality values were provided; no much bigger clone lies one nucleotide off. Summary of the overall study and its limitations: The sorted CD138-negative fraction was composed of a mixed bone marrow immune population rather than of purified T cells. Compared with RNA-seq, IR-seq captured clonotypes at much greater depth and more reliably, and a smaller IR-seq throughput was enough to identify most of the shared clonotypes. Single-read clonotypes made up about 82% of clonotypes but only approximately 3.7% of total reads in IR-seq, compared with about 69% of clonotypes and roughly 45% of reads in RNA-seq. The correlation between IR-seq and RNA-seq shared clonotype proportions rose when single-read clonotypes were removed.

Each patient had bone marrow sampled at the time of active disease. Isolation of bone marrow mononuclear cells was performed by Ficoll-Hypaque density gradient centrifugation. CD138-negative cells were obtained by negative selection after labeling with CD138 magnetic microbeads on a MACS separator, removing myeloma plasma cells. The purity of the isolated cells was checked by flow cytometry with CD138 antibodies on an Attune NxT. TRIzol reagent was used to extract total RNA, which was then quantified with a NanoDrop spectrophotometer. Paired RNA-seq and IR-seq were performed on each patient's CD138-negative bone marrow sample.

This receptor was taken from a donor at least 40 years old with multiple myeloma. This receptor chain uses TRBV27 and TRBJ1-1; TRBD1 aligns with 9 central bases. Sequenced: a population of CD138-negative cells sorted from bone marrow. The cell subset or site label for this specimen denotes: bone marrow mononuclear cells depleted of CD138+ plasma/myeloma cells by negative magnetic selection. The nucleotide sequence is TGTGCCAGCAGTTTATCGGGATACGGGGACAGGGCGAGTAGAGGGACTGAAGCTTTCTTT. The translation is CASSLSGYGDRASRGTEAFF.